Shown below are 12 T cell receptor beta chains from a single sample sequenced in a study of T cells in localized non-small cell lung cancer. Repertoires were generated with immunoSEQ multiplex PCR, while TCRdb's copy carries only in-frame clones and drops some. The profile shows about 1,300 clones, about 34% of them singletons. Sequences were derived from lung tumor tissue, sampled before any cancer treatment. The receptors stem from a male donor at least 60 years old with stage I lung adenocarcinoma.

The chain couples TRBV19 to TRBJ2-7; 8 bases match TRBD1. The CDR3 consists of 16 residues. Trimming at V came to 2 bases and at J to 3 bases, leaving 9 bases not matched to a gene. The germline gives CDR1 LNHDA, CDR2 SQIVND (reference sequence). The DNA for the CDR3 is TGTGCCAGTAGTATACTCCTGGGACAGGTGATCTACGAGCAGTACTTC. This codes for CASSILLGQVIYEQYF.

The rearrangement joins TRBV11-3 to TRBJ1-2; D is uncertain. CDR1 is SGHNT and CDR2 is YENEEA in the germline V gene. V lost 3 bases and J 0 bases, leaving 11 bases between the germline ends. This CDR3 has 15 amino acids. CDR3 coding DNA: TGTGCCAGCAGCTTTGGTGGGAAAACTAACTATGGCTACACCTTC. The encoded protein is CASSFGGKTNYGYTF.

This clone was observed a handful of times. The chain combines TRBV6-8 with TRBJ2-7; D possibly corresponds to TRBD1 (7 bases). The germline V gene has CDR1 MNHGY and CDR2 SAAAGT. This CDR3 spans 16 amino acids. With 5 bases removed from V and 0 bases from J, the gap between germline ends came to 17 bases. In nucleotides, the CDR3 is TGTGCCAGCAGTCCACAGGGGCGGGGAAACTCCTACGAGCAGTACTTC. It translates to CASSPQGRGNSYEQYF.

By frequency in the sample, this clone is medium-sized. This chain uses TRBV11-3 with TRBJ1-1, with 8 bases fitting TRBD1. The CDR3 covers 15 residues. Germline trimming cut 5 bases from V and 1 base from J; bases unmatched to any gene: 6. Germline V gene lookup returns CDR1 SGHNT and CDR2 YENEEA. This CDR3 reads CASSPRTGTNTEAFF. In DNA, the CDR3 is TGTGCCAGCAGCCCCCGGACAGGGACGAACACTGAAGCTTTCTTT. The entire variable domain, with the rest obtained from reference TRBV11-3 and TRBJ1-1, is as follows: EAGVVQSPRYKIIEKKQPVAFWCNPISGHNTLYWYLQNLGQGPELLIRYENEEAVDDSQLPKDRFSAERLKGVDSTLKIQPAELGDSAVYLCASSPRTGTNTEAFFGQGTRLTVV.

This clone has only a few counts. The V and J genes are TRBV6-8 and TRBJ1-6; D is ambiguous. V was clipped by 8 bases and J by 1 base, with 9 bases between them. CDR3 size: 14 residues. Germline V lookup: CDR1 MNHGY, CDR2 SAAAGT. The CDR3 DNA reads TGTGCCAGCTTCGTATGTTCCTATAATTCACCCCTCCACTTT. Translation: CASFVCSYNSPLHF.

The chain joins TRBV5-1 to TRBJ2-1; 7 bases are shared with TRBD2. Looked up from germline, CDR1 is SGHRS and CDR2 is YFSETQ. The CDR3 is 14 amino acids. After removal of 1 base from V and 9 bases from J, the junction contained 7 bases not matched to a gene. CDR3 nucleotide sequence: TGCGCCAGCAGCTTGCAAACTAGCGAGAGTGAGCAGTTCTTC. Its translation is CASSLQTSESEQFF.

This clone was seen a few times. V gene TRBV5-1 combines with J gene TRBJ2-1; the D is unclear. Trimming took off 0 bases at V and 4 bases at J, with 8 bases between the two ends. Germline V CDR1 and CDR2: SGHRS, YFSETQ. There are 14 residues in the CDR3. The CDR3 protein is CASSLDLLYNEQFF. For the CDR3, the DNA is TGCGCCAGCAGCTTGGACCTCCTGTACAATGAGCAGTTCTTC.

This clone was seen more than once but under ten times. The chain links TRBV11-3 to TRBJ1-1, with D possibly TRBD1 on 5 matching bases. This CDR3 contains 14 residues. V lost 1 base and J lost 1, with 7 bases in between. The germline V gene has CDR1 SGHNT and CDR2 YENEEA. DNA of the CDR3: TGTGCCAGCAGCTTAGGTCAGGGGAACACTGAAGCTTTCTTT. Residues: CASSLGQGNTEAFF.

The chain is built from TRBV18 and TRBJ2-7; the D is unclear. CDR1 and CDR2 (germline): KGHSH, LQKENI. V gave up 4 bases and J gave up 3 bases, with 7 bases separating them. This CDR3 region has 12 residues. The CDR3 bases are TGTGCCAGCTCACAGGACGGCTACGAGCAGTACTTC. It codes for CASSQDGYEQYF.

J is TRBJ2-7 and V is TRBV29-1; D is possibly TRBD1 (6 bases). The CDR3 sequence is 12 residues long. Germline CDR1 reads SQVTM; CDR2 reads ANQGSEA. V lost 0 bases to trimming and J lost 3 bases, with 6 bases between them. CDR3 nucleotides: TGCAGCGTTGAAGACAGGGGCTACGAGCAGTACTTC. This translates into CSVEDRGYEQYF.

The J gene is TRBJ1-1, the V gene TRBV19; 7 bases map to TRBD1. The V and J ends lost 8 bases and 0 bases, in that order; junction bases with no gene match: 6. Per the germline V gene, CDR1 is LNHDA and CDR2 is SQIVND (reference sequence). The CDR3 extends over 14 amino acids. Here the CDR3 DNA reads TGTGCCAGTGCCAGGGGGGGAATGAACACTGAAGCTTTCTTT. This translates into CASARGGMNTEAFF.

V and J are TRBV5-1 and TRBJ2-3; 10 nucleotides agree with TRBD2. In germline, CDR1 is SGHRS, CDR2 YFSETQ. V lost 7 bases and J lost 0; bases outside the gene matches: 8. The length of the CDR3 is 16 residues. The CDR3 bases are TGCGCCAGCCGTAGGGGGACTAGCGCAAGCACAGATACGCAGTATTTT. As protein: CASRRGTSASTDTQYF. The full variable domain, its missing parts supplied by reference TRBV5-1 and TRBJ2-3, is KAGVTQTPRYLIKTRGQQVTLSCSPISGHRSVSWYQQTPGQGLQFLFEYFSETQRNKGNFPGRFSGRQFSNSRSEMNVSTLELGDSALYLCASRRGTSASTDTQYFGPGTRLTVL.